What follows are 21 T cell receptor beta chains derived from one specimen sequenced in a study of cytomegalovirus exposure and HLA in healthy donors. The PCR made use of 60 Vbeta and 13 Jbeta primers. The repertoire was sequenced with immunoSEQ multiplex PCR; TCRdb's copy has only in-frame clones and lacks some. The table lists about 140,000 clones, roughly 65% of them singletons, with 1.5% to 2% in the top ten. Sequences were obtained from PBMCs. All receptors derive from a woman in her 30s in good health and CMV-seronegative.

The chain couples TRBV19 to TRBJ1-1; D unclear. Germline CDR1 is LNHDA and CDR2 is SQIVND (reference sequence). The V end lost 8 bases, the J end lost 4 bases, and 11 bases lay between the germline ends. The CDR3 totals 12 residues. In DNA, the CDR3 is TGTGCCAGTCACGGGAGTAGCACTGAAGCTTTCTTT. Translated: CASHGSSTEAFF. Full variable domain (missing parts from reference TRBV19 and TRBJ1-1): DGGITQSPKYLFRKEGQNVTLSCEQNLNHDAMYWYRQDPGQGLRLIYYSQIVNDFQKGDIAEGYSVSREKKESFPLTVTSAQKNPTAFYLCASHGSSTEAFFGQGTRLTVV.

This CDR3 reads CASSSGQGNTEAFF. The CDR3, as DNA: TGTGCCAGCAGTTCGGGACAGGGGAACACTGAAGCTTTCTTT. The genes are TRBV28 and TRBJ1-1, with 9 bases matching TRBD1. The J segment lost 1 base and the V segment lost 4 bases, leaving 1 base of the junction unmatched. Looked up from germline, CDR1 is MDHEN and CDR2 is SYDVKM. The CDR3 sequence is 14 residues long. Supplemented by reference TRBV28 and TRBJ1-1, the full variable domain reads DVKVTQSSRYLVKRTGEKVFLECVQDMDHENMFWYRQDPGLGLRLIYFSYDVKMKEKGDIPEGYSVSREKKERFSLILESASTNQTSMYLCASSSGQGNTEAFFGQGTRLTVV.

The chain recombines TRBV4-1 with TRBJ1-6; D possibly corresponds to TRBD1 (6 bases). Trimming removed 8 bases from V and 7 bases from J, with 15 bases in between. Looked up from germline, CDR1 is MGHRA and CDR2 is YSYEKL. The CDR3 length is 14 residues. The CDR3, as DNA: TGCGCCAGCCGAACAGGGAGTGGAAATTCACCCCTCCACTTT. Protein sequence: CASRTGSGNSPLHF.

This rearrangement joins TRBV7-3 to TRBJ2-2, with 7 bases lining up with TRBD1. This CDR3 has 15 residues. V gave up 0 bases and J gave up 5 bases; unmatched junction bases: 3. CDR1 and CDR2 from the germline V gene are SGHTA and FQGTGA. CDR3 region: CASSLTGQLTGELFF. The CDR3 DNA is TGTGCCAGCAGCTTAACGGGACAGTTAACCGGGGAGCTGTTTTTT.

This clone was picked up a small number of times. The chain joins TRBV30 to TRBJ1-1; D unresolved. Germline CDR1 and CDR2: GTSNPN and SVGIG (reference sequence). The CDR3 length is 12 residues. V shed 5 bases and J shed 0 bases, with 7 bases lying between them. CDR3 in DNA: TGTGCCTGGGAGGCCTTGAACACTGAAGCTTTCTTT. Encoded protein: CAWEALNTEAFF.

The CDR3 DNA follows: TGTGCCATCAGTATCCCATGGGGCTCCACCTCTGGGGCCAACGTCCTGACTTTC. Translated, it gives CAISIPWGSTSGANVLTF. The V gene is TRBV10-3, the J gene TRBJ2-6; possible D gene TRBD1, 5 bases. Germline lookup yields CDR1 ENHRY and CDR2 SYGVKD. V lost 5 bases to trimming and J lost 0 bases, with 17 bases between them. The CDR3 runs to 18 residues.

This rearrangement joins TRBV5-6 to TRBJ2-1; 13 bases map to TRBD2. Germline V gives CDR1 SGHDT, CDR2 YYEEEE. V lost 1 base to trimming and J lost 9 bases; unmatched junction nucleotides: 7. CDR3 length equals 16 residues. The CDR3: CASSLFWTSGSREQFF. In DNA, the CDR3 is TGTGCCAGCAGCTTGTTCTGGACTAGCGGGAGTCGTGAGCAGTTCTTC. Variable domain in full (rest from reference TRBV5-6 and TRBJ2-1): DAGVTQSPTHLIKTRGQQVTLRCSPKSGHDTVSWYQQALGQGPQFIFQYYEEEERQRGNFPDRFSGHQFPNYSSELNVNALLLGDSALYLCASSLFWTSGSREQFFGPGTRLTVL.

This clone occurred a few times. The gene calls are TRBV5-8 and TRBJ2-2; 8 bases match TRBD1. This CDR3 is built from 18 residues. Trimming at V came to 4 bases and at J to 7 bases, leaving 18 bases not matched to a gene. CDR1 and CDR2 (germline): SGHTS, YDEGEE. The CDR3 DNA sequence: TGTGCCAGCAGCACTATCTTCTTGGACAGGGCAACGGGCGGGGAGCTGTTTTTT. This translates into CASSTIFLDRATGGELFF. Complete variable domain (other parts from reference TRBV5-8 and TRBJ2-2): EAGVTQSPTHLIKTRGQQATLRCSPISGHTSVYWYQQALGLGLQFLLWYDEGEERNRGNFPPRFSGRQFPNYSSELNVNALELEDSALYLCASSTIFLDRATGGELFFGEGSRLTVL.

The chain employs TRBV4-1 and TRBJ2-7, with D perhaps TRBD2 (6 bases). Deletions cut 3 bases from V and 5 bases from J, with 14 bases between. Germline V gene sequence: CDR1 MGHRA, CDR2 YSYEKL. This CDR3 spans 14 amino acids. The DNA of the CDR3 is TGCGCCAGCAGCCAGCCGGCGGGGCCGGACGAGCAGTACTTC. Its protein product is CASSQPAGPDEQYF.

This clone was observed a single time. The chain carries TRBV14 and TRBJ2-3; 9 bases align to TRBD2. From germline, CDR1 is SGHDN and CDR2 FVKESK. V dropped 5 bases and J dropped 6; count of bases not matched to a gene: 9. The CDR3 spans 15 residues. CDR3 nucleotides: TGTGCCAGCAGCGCCCTAGCGGGAAATATGGATACGCAGTATTTT. It is translated as CASSALAGNMDTQYF. The full variable domain, with the rest looked up from reference TRBV14 and TRBJ2-3, is EAGVTQFPSHSVIEKGQTVTLRCDPISGHDNLYWYRRVMGKEIKFLLHFVKESKQDESGMPNNRFLAERTGGTYSTLKVQPAELEDSGVYFCASSALAGNMDTQYFGPGTRLTVL.

This chain uses TRBV7-5 with TRBJ2-3; TRBD2, the D gene given by the table, was not confirmed from the DNA. TRBV7-5 counts as a pseudogene. This CDR3 is built from 15 residues. The CDR3 DNA follows: TGTGCCAGAAAGGGTAGCGGACGCCGCACAGATACGCAGTATTTT. Protein product: CARKGSGRRTDTQYF.

This chain connects TRBV28 to TRBJ1-2; TRBD1 matches 7 bases. The CDR3 spans 15 residues. Germline V gives CDR1 MDHEN, CDR2 SYDVKM. V dropped 5 bases and J dropped 4; count of bases not matched to a gene: 10. CDR3 amino acids: CASSPRQGVFYGYTF. In nucleotides, the CDR3 is TGTGCCAGCAGTCCGCGGCAGGGGGTATTCTATGGCTACACCTTC.

On this clone itself: The same CDR3 arises from other DNA sequences in this sample as well. The chain combines TRBV14 with TRBJ1-1; TRBD1 might be the D (5 bases). The CDR3 is 13 residues long. The ends were cut back, 4 bases at V and 2 bases at J, with 8 bases in the middle. Germline CDR1 SGHDN, CDR2 FVKESK. This CDR3 reads CASSLTVNTEAFF. The CDR3 region has the DNA TGTGCCAGCAGCCTGACAGTTAACACTGAAGCTTTCTTT.

The chain links TRBV7-2 to TRBJ2-1; no clear D gene. The CDR3 totals 14 residues. The V end lost 4 bases, the J end lost 10 bases, and 17 bases lay between the germline ends. Germline CDR1 SGHTA, CDR2 FQGNSA. Here the CDR3 DNA reads TGTGCCAGCAGCTCGTCGGTCCGGAGTGGGGAGCAGTTCTTC. This translates into CASSSSVRSGEQFF.

The V gene is TRBV30, the J gene TRBJ1-3; D is undetermined. The CDR3 contains 14 residues. Germline CDR1 and CDR2: GTSNPN and SVGIG (reference sequence). V gave up 6 bases and J gave up 3 bases, with 15 bases separating them. The CDR3 spells CACMSEGGGNTIYF. CDR3 nucleotides: TGTGCCTGTATGAGTGAAGGCGGTGGAAACACCATATATTTT.

The chain links TRBV21-1 to TRBJ2-5; the table's D call, TRBD1, has no DNA check behind it. TRBV21-1 is shown as a pseudogene. The CDR3 sequence is 14 residues long. The CDR3 spells CASFRSRAQETQYF. In DNA form, the CDR3 reads TGTGCCAGCTTCCGCTCCAGGGCCCAAGAGACCCAGTACTTC.

The rearrangement links TRBV7-2 to TRBJ2-7, with 7 nucleotides matching TRBD2. V lost 2 bases and J lost 3; bases outside the gene matches: 4. The CDR3 covers 14 residues. The germline gives CDR1 SGHTA, CDR2 FQGNSA. Here the CDR3 reads CASSLQAGVYEQYV. CDR3 in DNA: TGTGCCAGCAGCTTACAGGCGGGGGTCTACGAGCAGTACGTC.

The V gene is TRBV7-8, the J gene TRBJ1-6, with TRBD1 matching 7 bases. After removal of 3 bases from V and 10 bases from J, the junction contained 9 bases not matched to a gene. Germline V gene lookup returns CDR1 SGHVS and CDR2 FQNEAQ. CDR3 length: 15 residues. CDR3 nucleotide sequence: TGTGCCAGCAGCTTTACAGGGGAGAGTGGATCACCCCTCCACTTT. Its protein product is CASSFTGESGSPLHF.

The rearrangement uses TRBV9 and TRBJ2-3; no definite D call. Germline CDR1 SGDLS, CDR2 YYNGEE. This CDR3 spans 14 amino acids. The V end lost 0 bases, the J end lost 1 base, and 6 bases lay between the germline ends. The CDR3, as DNA: TGTGCCAGCAGCGTAGGGCTAGGCACAGATACGCAGTATTTT. Translating gives CASSVGLGTDTQYF.

J is TRBJ2-4 and V is TRBV30, with TRBD1 matching over 9 bases. CDR1 is GTSNPN, CDR2 SVGIG, per germline (reference sequence). The CDR3 has 12 residues. Unmatched junction bases numbered 1, after V lost 5 bases and J lost 5 bases. CDR3: CAWDRGENIQYF. In nucleotides, the CDR3 is TGTGCCTGGGACAGGGGGGAAAACATTCAGTACTTC.

The sample holds a few counts of this clone. The rearrangement joins TRBV19 to TRBJ1-2; 7 bases are shared with TRBD1. CDR1 is LNHDA, CDR2 SQIVND, per germline (reference sequence). The V gene end was trimmed by 9 bases and the J gene end by 2 bases; junction bases not matched to a gene: 12. The CDR3 extends over 15 amino acids. CDR3 nucleotide sequence: TGTGCCAGCTCCGTCCGGGACAGTATAAACTATGGCTACACCTTC. Translating it yields CASSVRDSINYGYTF.